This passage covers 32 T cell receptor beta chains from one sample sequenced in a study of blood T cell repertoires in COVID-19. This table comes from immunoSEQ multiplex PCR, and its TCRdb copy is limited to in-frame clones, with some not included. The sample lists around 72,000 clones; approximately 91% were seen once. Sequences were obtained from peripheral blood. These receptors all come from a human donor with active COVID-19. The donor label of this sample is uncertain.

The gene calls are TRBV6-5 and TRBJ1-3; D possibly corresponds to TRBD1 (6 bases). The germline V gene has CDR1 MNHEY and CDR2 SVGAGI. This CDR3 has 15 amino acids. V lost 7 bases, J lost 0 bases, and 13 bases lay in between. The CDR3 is CASNRQASSGNTIYF. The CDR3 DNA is TGTGCCAGCAACAGACAGGCGAGCTCTGGAAACACCATATATTTT.

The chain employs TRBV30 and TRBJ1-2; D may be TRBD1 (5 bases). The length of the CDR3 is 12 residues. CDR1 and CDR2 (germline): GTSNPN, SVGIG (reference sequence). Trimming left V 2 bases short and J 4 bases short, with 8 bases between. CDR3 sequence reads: CAWSRTFYGYTF. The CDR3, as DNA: TGTGCCTGGAGTCGGACATTCTATGGCTACACCTTC.

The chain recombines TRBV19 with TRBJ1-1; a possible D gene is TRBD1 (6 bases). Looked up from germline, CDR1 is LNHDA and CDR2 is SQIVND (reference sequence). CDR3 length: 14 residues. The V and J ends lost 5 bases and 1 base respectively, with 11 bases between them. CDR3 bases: TGTGCCAGTAGTCAGGGGCAGCCGAACACTGAAGCTTTCTTT. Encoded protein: CASSQGQPNTEAFF.

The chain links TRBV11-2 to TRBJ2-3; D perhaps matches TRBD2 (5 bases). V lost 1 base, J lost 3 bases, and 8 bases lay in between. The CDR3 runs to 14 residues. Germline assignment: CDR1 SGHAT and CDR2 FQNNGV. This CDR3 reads CASSLVRGTDTQYF. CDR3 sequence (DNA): TGTGCCAGCAGCTTAGTTCGGGGAACAGATACGCAGTATTTT.

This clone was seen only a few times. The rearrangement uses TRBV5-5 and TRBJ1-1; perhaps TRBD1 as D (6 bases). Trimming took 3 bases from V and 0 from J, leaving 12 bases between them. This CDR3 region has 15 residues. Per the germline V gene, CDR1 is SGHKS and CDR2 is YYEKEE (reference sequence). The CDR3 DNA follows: TGTGCCAGCAGCTCATCAGGGGTGCTGAACACTGAAGCTTTCTTT. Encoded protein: CASSSSGVLNTEAFF. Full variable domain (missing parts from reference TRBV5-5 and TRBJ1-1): DAGVTQSPTHLIKTRGQQVTLRCSPISGHKSVSWYQQVLGQGPQFIFQYYEKEERGRGNFPDRFSARQFPNYSSELNVNALLLGDSALYLCASSSSGVLNTEAFFGQGTRLTVV.

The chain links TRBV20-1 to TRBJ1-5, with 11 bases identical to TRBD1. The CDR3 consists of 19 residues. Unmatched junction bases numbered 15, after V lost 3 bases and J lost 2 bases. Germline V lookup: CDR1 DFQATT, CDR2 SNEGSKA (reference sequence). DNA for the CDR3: TGCAGTGCTAGTGCTTTTGTTGGGACAGGGGGAAGGGGCAATCAGCCCCAGCATTTT. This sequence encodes CSASAFVGTGGRGNQPQHF.

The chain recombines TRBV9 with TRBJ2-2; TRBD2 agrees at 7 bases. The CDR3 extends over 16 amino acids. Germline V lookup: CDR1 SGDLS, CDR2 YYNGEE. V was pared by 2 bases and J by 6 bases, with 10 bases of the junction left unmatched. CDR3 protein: CASSVRGGVNSGELFF. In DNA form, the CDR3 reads TGTGCCAGCAGCGTCCGGGGAGGGGTTAATTCCGGGGAGCTGTTTTTT.

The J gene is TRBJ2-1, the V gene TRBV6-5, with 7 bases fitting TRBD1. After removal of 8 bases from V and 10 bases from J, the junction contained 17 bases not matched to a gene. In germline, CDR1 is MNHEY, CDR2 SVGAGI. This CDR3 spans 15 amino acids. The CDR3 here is CASSYPNDREGEQFF. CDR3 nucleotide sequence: TGTGCCAGCTCTTATCCTAATGACAGGGAAGGAGAGCAGTTCTTC.

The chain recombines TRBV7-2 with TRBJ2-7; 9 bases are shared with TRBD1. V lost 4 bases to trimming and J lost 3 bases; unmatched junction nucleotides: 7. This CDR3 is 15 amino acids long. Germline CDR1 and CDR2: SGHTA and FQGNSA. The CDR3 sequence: CASSSTGQGYYEQYF. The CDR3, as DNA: TGTGCCAGCAGCTCGACGGGACAGGGATACTACGAGCAGTACTTC. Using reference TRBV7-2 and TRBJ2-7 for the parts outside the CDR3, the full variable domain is GAGVSQSPSNKVTEKGKDVELRCDPISGHTALYWYRQSLGQGLEFLIYFQGNSAPDKSGLPSDRFSAERTGGSVSTLTIQRTQQEDSAVYLCASSSTGQGYYEQYFGPGTRLTVT.

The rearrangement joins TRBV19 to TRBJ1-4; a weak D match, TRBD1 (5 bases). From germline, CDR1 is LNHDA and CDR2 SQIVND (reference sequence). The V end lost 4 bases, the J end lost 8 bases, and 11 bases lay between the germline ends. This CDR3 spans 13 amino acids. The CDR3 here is CASSRGEREKLFF. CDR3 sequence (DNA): TGTGCCAGTAGTAGGGGGGAACGAGAAAAACTGTTTTTT. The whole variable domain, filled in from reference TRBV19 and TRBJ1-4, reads DGGITQSPKYLFRKEGQNVTLSCEQNLNHDAMYWYRQDPGQGLRLIYYSQIVNDFQKGDIAEGYSVSREKKESFPLTVTSAQKNPTAFYLCASSRGEREKLFFGSGTQLSVL.

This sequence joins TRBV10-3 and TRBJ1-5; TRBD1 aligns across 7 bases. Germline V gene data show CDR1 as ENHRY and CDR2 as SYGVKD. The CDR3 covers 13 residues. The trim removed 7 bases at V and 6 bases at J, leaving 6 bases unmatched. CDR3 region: CAITEGAGQPQHF. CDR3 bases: TGTGCCATCACGGAGGGGGCGGGTCAGCCCCAGCATTTT.

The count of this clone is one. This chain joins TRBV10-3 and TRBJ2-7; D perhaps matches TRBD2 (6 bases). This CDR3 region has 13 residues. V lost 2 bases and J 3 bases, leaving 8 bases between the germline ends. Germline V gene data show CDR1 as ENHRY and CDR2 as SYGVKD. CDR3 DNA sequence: TGTGCCATCAGTGAGAGGAGGGACTACGAGCAGTACTTC. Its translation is CAISERRDYEQYF.

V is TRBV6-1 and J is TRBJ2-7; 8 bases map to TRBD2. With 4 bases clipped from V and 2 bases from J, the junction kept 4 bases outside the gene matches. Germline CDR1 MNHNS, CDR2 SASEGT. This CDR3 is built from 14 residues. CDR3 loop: CASSAAGATYEQYF. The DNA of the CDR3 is TGTGCCAGCAGTGCAGCGGGAGCGACCTACGAGCAGTACTTC.

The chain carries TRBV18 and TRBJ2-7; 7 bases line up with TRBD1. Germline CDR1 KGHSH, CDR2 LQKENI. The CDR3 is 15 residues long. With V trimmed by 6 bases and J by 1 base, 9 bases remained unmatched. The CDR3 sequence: CASSQKPDRSYEQYF. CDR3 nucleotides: TGTGCCAGCTCCCAGAAACCGGACAGGTCCTACGAGCAGTACTTC.

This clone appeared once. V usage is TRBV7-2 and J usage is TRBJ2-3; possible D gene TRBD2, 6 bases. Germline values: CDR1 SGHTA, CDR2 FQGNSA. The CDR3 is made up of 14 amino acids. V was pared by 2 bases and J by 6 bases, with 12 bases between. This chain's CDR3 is CASSLSSGADTQYF. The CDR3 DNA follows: TGTGCCAGCAGCTTATCTTCGGGAGCCGATACGCAGTATTTT. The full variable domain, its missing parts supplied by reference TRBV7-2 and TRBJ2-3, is GAGVSQSPSNKVTEKGKDVELRCDPISGHTALYWYRQSLGQGLEFLIYFQGNSAPDKSGLPSDRFSAERTGGSVSTLTIQRTQQEDSAVYLCASSLSSGADTQYFGPGTRLTVL.

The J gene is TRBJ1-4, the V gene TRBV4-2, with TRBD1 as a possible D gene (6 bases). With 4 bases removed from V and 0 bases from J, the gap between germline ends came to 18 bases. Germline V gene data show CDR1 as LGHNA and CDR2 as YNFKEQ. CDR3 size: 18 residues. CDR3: CASSPSAWDTATNEKLFF. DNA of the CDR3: TGTGCCAGCAGCCCAAGTGCGTGGGACACTGCAACTAATGAAAAACTGTTTTTT.

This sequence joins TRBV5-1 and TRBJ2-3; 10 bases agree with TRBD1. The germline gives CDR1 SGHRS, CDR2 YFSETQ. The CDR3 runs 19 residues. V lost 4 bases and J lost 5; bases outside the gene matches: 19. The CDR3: CASSDPRDRGSGFEDTQYF. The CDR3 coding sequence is TGCGCCAGCAGCGACCCCCGGGACAGGGGATCAGGTTTCGAAGATACGCAGTATTTT.

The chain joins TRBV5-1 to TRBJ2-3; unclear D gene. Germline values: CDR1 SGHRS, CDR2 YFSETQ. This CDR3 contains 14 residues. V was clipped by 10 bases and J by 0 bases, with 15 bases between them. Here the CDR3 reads CACNSRTSTDTQYF. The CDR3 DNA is TGCGCCTGCAATAGCCGTACTAGCACAGATACGCAGTATTTT.

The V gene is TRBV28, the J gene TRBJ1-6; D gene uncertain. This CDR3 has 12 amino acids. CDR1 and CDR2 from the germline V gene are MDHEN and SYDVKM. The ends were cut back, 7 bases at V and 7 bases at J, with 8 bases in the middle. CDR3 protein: CASKELNSPLHF. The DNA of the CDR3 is TGTGCCAGCAAGGAGTTGAATTCACCCCTCCACTTT. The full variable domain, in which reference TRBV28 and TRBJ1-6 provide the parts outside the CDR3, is DVKVTQSSRYLVKRTGEKVFLECVQDMDHENMFWYRQDPGLGLRLIYFSYDVKMKEKGDIPEGYSVSREKKERFSLILESASTNQTSMYLCASKELNSPLHFGNGTRLTVT.

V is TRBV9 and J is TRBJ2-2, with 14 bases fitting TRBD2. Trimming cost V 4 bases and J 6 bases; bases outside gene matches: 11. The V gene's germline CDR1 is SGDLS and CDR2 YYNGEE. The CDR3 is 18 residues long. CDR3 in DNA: TGTGCCAGCAGCATGGGACTAGCGGGAGATTATGGCGCCGGGGAGCTGTTTTTT. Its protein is CASSMGLAGDYGAGELFF.

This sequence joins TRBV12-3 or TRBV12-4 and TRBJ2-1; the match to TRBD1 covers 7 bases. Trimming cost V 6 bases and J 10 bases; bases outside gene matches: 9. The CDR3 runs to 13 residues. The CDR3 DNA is TGTGCCAGCAGCCGCGACAGGGATGGAGAGCAGTTCTTC. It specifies CASSRDRDGEQFF.

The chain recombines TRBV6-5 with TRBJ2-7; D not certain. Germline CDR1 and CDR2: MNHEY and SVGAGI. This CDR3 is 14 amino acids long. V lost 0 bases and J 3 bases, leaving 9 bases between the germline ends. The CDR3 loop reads CASSYSNSLYEQYF. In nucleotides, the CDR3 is TGTGCCAGCAGTTACTCGAACAGTCTCTACGAGCAGTACTTC.

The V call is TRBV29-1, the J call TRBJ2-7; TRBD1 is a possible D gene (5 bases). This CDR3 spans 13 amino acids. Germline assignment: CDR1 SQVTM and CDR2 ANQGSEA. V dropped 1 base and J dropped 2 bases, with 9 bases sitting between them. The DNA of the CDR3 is TGCAGCGTTGAAGTGGAAGGGGCCTACGAGCAGTACTTC. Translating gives CSVEVEGAYEQYF.

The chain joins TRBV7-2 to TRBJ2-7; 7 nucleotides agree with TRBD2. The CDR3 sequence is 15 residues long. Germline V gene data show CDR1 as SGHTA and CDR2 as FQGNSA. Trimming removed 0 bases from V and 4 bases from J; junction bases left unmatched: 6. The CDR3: CASSLAAGVMYEQYF. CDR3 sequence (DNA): TGTGCCAGCAGCTTAGCTGCGGGAGTGATGTACGAGCAGTACTTC.

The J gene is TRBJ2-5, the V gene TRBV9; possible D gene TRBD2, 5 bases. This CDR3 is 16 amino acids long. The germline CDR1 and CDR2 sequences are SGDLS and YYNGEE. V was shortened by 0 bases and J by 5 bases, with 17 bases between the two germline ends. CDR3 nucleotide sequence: TGTGCCAGCAGCGTAGGACCCGGGAATCAGATGGAGACCCAGTACTTC. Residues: CASSVGPGNQMETQYF.

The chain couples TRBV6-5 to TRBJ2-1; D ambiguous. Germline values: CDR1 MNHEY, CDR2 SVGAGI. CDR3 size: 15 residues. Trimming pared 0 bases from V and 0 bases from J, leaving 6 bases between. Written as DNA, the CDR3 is TGTGCCAGCAGTTACTCGCGGAGCTCCTACAATGAGCAGTTCTTC. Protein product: CASSYSRSSYNEQFF.

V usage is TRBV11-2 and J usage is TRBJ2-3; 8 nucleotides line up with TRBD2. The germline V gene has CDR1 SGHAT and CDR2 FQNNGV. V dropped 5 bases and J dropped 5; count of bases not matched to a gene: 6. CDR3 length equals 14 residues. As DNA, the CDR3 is TGTGCCAGCAGCGAGCGGGAGTGGGGAGATACGCAGTATTTT. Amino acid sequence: CASSEREWGDTQYF.

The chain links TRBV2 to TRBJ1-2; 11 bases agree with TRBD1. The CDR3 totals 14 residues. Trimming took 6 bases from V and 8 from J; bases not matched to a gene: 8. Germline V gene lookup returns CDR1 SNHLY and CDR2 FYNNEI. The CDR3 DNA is TGTGCCAGCAGACCCATGGACAGGGGGCAAGGCTACACCTTC. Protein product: CASRPMDRGQGYTF.

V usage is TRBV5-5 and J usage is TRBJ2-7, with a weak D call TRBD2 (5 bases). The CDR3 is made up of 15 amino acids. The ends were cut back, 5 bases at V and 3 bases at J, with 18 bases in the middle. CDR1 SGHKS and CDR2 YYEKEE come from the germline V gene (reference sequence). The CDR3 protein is CASRSIGGRDYEQYF. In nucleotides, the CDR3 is TGTGCCAGCAGATCGATTGGTGGGAGAGACTACGAGCAGTACTTC.

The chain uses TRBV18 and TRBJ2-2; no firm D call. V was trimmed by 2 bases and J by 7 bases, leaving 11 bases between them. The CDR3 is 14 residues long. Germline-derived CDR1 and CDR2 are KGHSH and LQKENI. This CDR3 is CASSPIITGGELFF. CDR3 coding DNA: TGTGCCAGCTCACCAATCATTACTGGCGGGGAGCTGTTTTTT.

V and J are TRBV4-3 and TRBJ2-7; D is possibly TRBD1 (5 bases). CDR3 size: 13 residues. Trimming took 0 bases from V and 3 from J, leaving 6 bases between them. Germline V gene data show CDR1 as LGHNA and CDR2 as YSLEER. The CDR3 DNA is TGCGCCAGCAGCCAAGACAGGGTCTACGAGCAGTACTTC. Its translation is CASSQDRVYEQYF.

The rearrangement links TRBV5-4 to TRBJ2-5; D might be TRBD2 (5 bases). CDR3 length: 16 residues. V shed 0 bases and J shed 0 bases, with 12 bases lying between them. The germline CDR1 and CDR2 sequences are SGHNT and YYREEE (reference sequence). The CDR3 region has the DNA TGTGCCAGCAGCTTGGGAAAGCGGAGAAACCAAGAGACCCAGTACTTC. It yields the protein CASSLGKRRNQETQYF. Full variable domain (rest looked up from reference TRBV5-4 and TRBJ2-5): ETGVTQSPTHLIKTRGQQVTLRCSSQSGHNTVSWYQQALGQGPQFIFQYYREEENGRGNFPPRFSGLQFPNYSSELNVNALELDDSALYLCASSLGKRRNQETQYFGPGTRLLVL.